Listed here are 6 T cell receptor beta chains from one sample, sequenced in a study of OX40 agonist ivuxolimab in advanced cancers. Repertoires were generated with immunoSEQ multiplex PCR, while TCRdb's copy carries only in-frame clones and drops some. The table shows 70,000 to 85,000 clones, with around 94% occurring only once. This material consisted of CD4+ or CD8+ T cells sorted from blood, taken in a trial of the OX40 agonist ivuxolimab. These receptors were obtained from an adult with an advanced solid tumor such as melanoma, head and neck, liver or kidney cancer.

The chain couples TRBV18 to TRBJ2-3; D might be TRBD1 or TRBD2, each matching 6 bases. V lost 5 bases to trimming and J lost 2 bases, with 17 bases between them. This CDR3 comprises 16 residues. From germline, CDR1 is KGHSH and CDR2 LQKENI. CDR3 bases: TGTGCCAGCTCAACCCCCGGGGGCGAGTTCACAGATACGCAGTATTTT. Translated: CASSTPGGEFTDTQYF.

V usage is TRBV4-1 and J usage is TRBJ2-1, with TRBD1 identical over 11 bases. CDR3 length: 20 amino acids. Looked up from germline, CDR1 is MGHRA and CDR2 is YSYEKL. V lost 0 bases and J lost 0; bases outside the gene matches: 10. This CDR3 reads CASSQDPGQGGFSSYNEQFF. In DNA, the CDR3 is TGCGCCAGCAGCCAAGATCCGGGACAGGGGGGTTTTAGCTCCTACAATGAGCAGTTCTTC.

This clone occurred once. V and J are TRBV7-8 and TRBJ1-2; D is ambiguous. This CDR3 spans 12 amino acids. Germline CDR1 SGHVS, CDR2 FQNEAQ. V was cut by 4 bases and J by 1 base, with 4 bases left in between. The CDR3 nucleotides are TGTGCCAGCAGCTCCTTTAACTATGGCTACACCTTC. The encoded protein is CASSSFNYGYTF. The variable domain in full, completed from reference TRBV7-8 and TRBJ1-2, reads GAGVSQSPRYKVAKRGQDVALRCDPISGHVSLFWYQQALGQGPEFLTYFQNEAQLDKSGLPSDRFFAERPEGSVSTLKIQRTQQEDSAVYLCASSSFNYGYTFGSGTRLTVV.

The CDR3 is CASSLGGANEKLFF. Here the CDR3 DNA reads TGTGCCAGCAGCTTGGGGGGTGCTAATGAAAAACTGTTTTTT. The chain links TRBV9 to TRBJ1-4, with D maybe TRBD1 (5 bases). Deletions cut 4 bases from V and 3 bases from J, with 10 bases between. CDR1 and CDR2 (germline): SGDLS, YYNGEE. CDR3 length: 14 amino acids.

V is TRBV28 and J is TRBJ2-1; D gene unclear. The V gene's germline CDR1 is MDHEN and CDR2 SYDVKM. The CDR3 length is 12 residues. Deletions cut 1 base from V and 2 bases from J, with 0 bases between. As DNA, the CDR3 is TGTGCCAGCAGTTTATCCTACAATGAGCAGTTCTTC. Translating it yields CASSLSYNEQFF.

The chain is built from TRBV5-5 and TRBJ2-7, with D possibly TRBD1 on 6 matching bases. V dropped 4 bases and J dropped 2 bases, with 10 bases sitting between them. The CDR3 has 13 amino acids. Per the germline V gene, CDR1 is SGHKS and CDR2 is YYEKEE (reference sequence). This chain's CDR3 is CASSVGQPYEQYF. As DNA, the CDR3 is TGTGCCAGCAGCGTTGGACAGCCCTACGAGCAGTACTTC.